This entry lists 16 T cell receptor beta chains sequenced from one sample in a study of CD8+ T cells in alopecia areata. Extracted RNA was reverse transcribed into cDNA, the sequencing template. The protocol was immunoSEQ multiplex PCR, while the TCRdb copy is restricted to in-frame clones and leaves out a portion. The sample comprises around 140,000 clones, 86% of which are singletons, and roughly 13% rests with the top ten. Described treatment: oral pan-JAK inhibitor, 5-10 mg twice daily. The sequences come from CD8+ T cells sorted from blood, collected at week 4, from a patient treated with tofacitinib. All receptors come from a human donor with alopecia areata.

This clone has only a few counts. This chain links TRBV10-3 with TRBJ2-4; tentative D call: TRBD1 (6 bases). Germline values: CDR1 ENHRY, CDR2 SYGVKD. Trimming removed 0 bases from V and 0 bases from J, with 9 bases in between. There are 16 residues in the CDR3. The CDR3 is CAISESAGEAKNIQYF. The CDR3 DNA follows: TGTGCCATCAGTGAGTCAGCAGGGGAAGCCAAAAACATTCAGTACTTC.

This clone was detected only a few times. The chain combines TRBV7-9 with TRBJ2-7; D gene ambiguous. Germline loops: CDR1 SEHNR, CDR2 FQNEAQ (reference sequence). CDR3 size: 13 residues. Trimming removed 1 base at V and 4 bases at J, with 8 bases between. In DNA form, the CDR3 reads TGTGCCAGCAGCTTAGAAGATAGGTACGAGCAGTACTTC. The encoded protein is CASSLEDRYEQYF.

V and J are TRBV14 and TRBJ1-2, with 7 bases that match TRBD1. Germline V CDR1 and CDR2: SGHDN, FVKESK. V lost 4 bases to trimming and J lost 1 base; unmatched junction nucleotides: 6. This CDR3 contains 15 residues. The CDR3 DNA sequence: TGTGCCAGCAGCCCGCCGGGACAGCATAACTATGGCTACACCTTC. Protein product: CASSPPGQHNYGYTF.

The genes are TRBV11-2 and TRBJ2-1, with 8 bases matching TRBD2. This CDR3 is 17 amino acids long. The V gene's germline CDR1 is SGHAT and CDR2 FQNNGV. V shed 5 bases and J 2 bases; nucleotides not matched to a gene: 11. CDR3 nucleotides: TGTGCCAGCAGCCTCCAATTTGCGGGAGGAGCCTACAATGAGCAGTTCTTC. Translating it yields CASSLQFAGGAYNEQFF.

The chain uses TRBV10-3 and TRBJ2-7; the match to TRBD2 covers 7 bases. CDR1 and CDR2 (germline): ENHRY, SYGVKD. The J segment lost 4 bases and the V segment lost 6 bases, leaving 9 bases of the junction unmatched. The CDR3 covers 14 residues. The CDR3 protein is CAISAGGRSYEQYF. In DNA, the CDR3 is TGTGCCATCAGCGCCGGGGGGAGGTCGTACGAGCAGTACTTC.

This chain joins TRBV25-1 and TRBJ2-3; D possibly corresponds to TRBD2 (5 bases). The germline V gene has CDR1 MGHDK and CDR2 SYGVNS. There are 15 residues in the CDR3. V was pared by 7 bases and J by 0 bases, with 14 bases between. The CDR3 is CASTSVRASTDTQYF. CDR3 bases: TGTGCCAGCACCTCGGTGAGGGCCAGCACAGATACGCAGTATTTT.

This clone was counted a few times. The J gene is TRBJ1-1, the V gene TRBV30, with D unresolved. The CDR3 sequence is 11 residues long. The V and J ends lost 6 bases and 11 bases respectively, with 16 bases between them. Germline CDR1 GTSNPN, CDR2 SVGIG (reference sequence). The CDR3 DNA follows: TGTGCCTGCTACCCCTACTACGACGCTTTCTTT. It encodes CACYPYYDAFF.

This clone showed up just a few times. The chain has TRBV20-1 and TRBJ1-4; D gene ambiguous. The V and J ends lost 5 bases and 6 bases respectively, with 4 bases between them. This CDR3 has 10 residues. The germline V gene encodes CDR1 DFQATT and CDR2 SNEGSKA (reference sequence). CDR3 nucleotide sequence: TGCAGTGCTCCCCATGAAAAACTGTTTTTT. Translated: CSAPHEKLFF.

V usage is TRBV5-6 and J usage is TRBJ1-1; no reliable D call. The CDR3 spans 12 residues. The ends were cut back, 0 bases at V and 7 bases at J, with 7 bases in the middle. Germline V gene data show CDR1 as SGHDT and CDR2 as YYEEEE. CDR3: CASSLGDSEAFF. As DNA, the CDR3 is TGTGCCAGCAGCTTGGGGGATAGTGAAGCTTTCTTT. Together with reference TRBV5-6 and TRBJ1-1, the CDR3 gives the full variable domain: DAGVTQSPTHLIKTRGQQVTLRCSPKSGHDTVSWYQQALGQGPQFIFQYYEEEERQRGNFPDRFSGHQFPNYSSELNVNALLLGDSALYLCASSLGDSEAFFGQGTRLTVV.

The chain joins TRBV29-1 to TRBJ1-1; D is uncertain. With 6 bases removed from V and 1 base from J, the gap between germline ends came to 6 bases. This CDR3 is 11 amino acids long. Germline V gene lookup returns CDR1 SQVTM and CDR2 ANQGSEA. The CDR3 nucleotides read TGCAGCGTGCTTGGGAACACTGAAGCTTTCTTT. It encodes CSVLGNTEAFF. Filled out from reference TRBV29-1 and TRBJ1-1, the complete variable domain reads SAVISQKPSRDICQRGTSLTIQCQVDSQVTMMFWYRQQPGQSLTLIATANQGSEATYESGFVIDKFPISRPNLTFSTLTVSNMSPEDSSIYLCSVLGNTEAFFGQGTRLTVV.

In this sample, this clone turned up a few times. This chain joins TRBV10-3 and TRBJ1-3; unclear D gene. V was shortened by 5 bases and J by 4 bases, with 12 bases between the two germline ends. This CDR3 is built from 14 residues. CDR1 and CDR2 (germline): ENHRY, SYGVKD. The DNA for the CDR3 is TGTGCCATCAGTTCGACGCGGGAGGGAAACACCATATATTTT. Residues: CAISSTREGNTIYF.

V and J are TRBV27 and TRBJ2-3; TRBD2 is a possible D gene (5 bases). The CDR3 is made up of 14 amino acids. Per germline, CDR1 MNHEY and CDR2 SMNVEV (reference sequence). V dropped 2 bases and J dropped 4 bases, with 10 bases sitting between them. CDR3 residues: CASSLDPRADTQYF. The CDR3 DNA sequence: TGTGCCAGCAGTTTAGACCCGCGGGCAGATACGCAGTATTTT.

The chain carries TRBV11-2 and TRBJ2-1; 12 positions agree with TRBD2. Germline V gives CDR1 SGHAT, CDR2 FQNNGV. The CDR3 is 16 residues long. Unmatched junction bases numbered 3, after V lost 0 bases and J lost 6 bases. CDR3 sequence: CASSLDASGRANEQFF. For the CDR3, the DNA is TGTGCCAGCAGCTTAGATGCTAGCGGGAGGGCCAATGAGCAGTTCTTC.

The chain joins TRBV9 to TRBJ1-1; D possibly corresponds to TRBD1 (5 bases). The germline V and J ends were trimmed by 4 bases and 1 base, with 14 bases remaining between them. The CDR3 consists of 15 residues. CDR1 is SGDLS and CDR2 is YYNGEE in the germline V gene. CDR3 loop: CASSITGTGNTEAFF. As DNA, the CDR3 is TGTGCCAGCAGCATCACTGGAACAGGGAACACTGAAGCTTTCTTT.

This chain joins TRBV7-9 and TRBJ2-1, with D unresolved. This CDR3 comprises 11 residues. Looked up from germline, CDR1 is SEHNR and CDR2 is FQNEAQ (reference sequence). Trimming took 1 base from V and 9 from J, leaving 4 bases between them. CDR3 in amino acids: CASSLGGEQFF. In DNA form, the CDR3 reads TGTGCCAGCAGCTTAGGTGGTGAGCAGTTCTTC.

The count of this clone is one. The chain joins TRBV9 to TRBJ2-7; D unresolved. This CDR3 contains 16 residues. CDR1 is SGDLS and CDR2 is YYNGEE in the germline V gene. Trimming shortened V by 5 bases and J by 2 bases, and 20 bases separated the two germline ends. DNA for the CDR3: TGTGCCAGCAGTTATACGTCCTCATCTCTCCCCTACGAGCAGTACTTC. Amino acids: CASSYTSSSLPYEQYF.